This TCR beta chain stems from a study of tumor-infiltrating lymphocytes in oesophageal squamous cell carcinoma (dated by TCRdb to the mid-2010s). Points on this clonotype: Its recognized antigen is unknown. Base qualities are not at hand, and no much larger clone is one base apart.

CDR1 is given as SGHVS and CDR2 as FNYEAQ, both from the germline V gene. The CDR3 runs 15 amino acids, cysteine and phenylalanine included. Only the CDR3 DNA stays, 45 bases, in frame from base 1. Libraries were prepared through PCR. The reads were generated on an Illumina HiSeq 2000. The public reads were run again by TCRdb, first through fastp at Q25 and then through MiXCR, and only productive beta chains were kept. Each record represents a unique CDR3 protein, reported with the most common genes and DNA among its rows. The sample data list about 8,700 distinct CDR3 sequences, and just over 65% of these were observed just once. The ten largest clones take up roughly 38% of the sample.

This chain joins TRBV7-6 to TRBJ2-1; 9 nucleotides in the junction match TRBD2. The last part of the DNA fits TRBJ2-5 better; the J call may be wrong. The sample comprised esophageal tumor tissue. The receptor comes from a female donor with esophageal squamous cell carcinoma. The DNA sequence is TGTGCCAGCAGCTTATTTGCGGGAGGGCAAGAGACCCAGTACTTC. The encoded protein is CASSLFAGGQETQYF.